A single T cell receptor beta chain is shown here with its context. This CDR3 contains 16 residues. The germline V gene encodes CDR1 MNHNS and CDR2 SASEGT. V lost 4 bases and J lost 6; bases outside the gene matches: 11. This sample was included in a study of blood T cell repertoires in COVID-19. Profiling relied on immunoSEQ multiplex PCR, and the TCRdb table lists in-frame clones only, not all of them. The sample records about 480,000 clones, 89% being singletons. Sequencing input: peripheral blood. The source of this sequence is a young man with COVID-19, enrolled during active disease. This chain connects TRBV6-1 to TRBJ2-7; TRBD1 matches at 11 bases. The CDR3 here is CASSGRDRGTSGEQYF. The CDR3 region has the DNA TGTGCCAGCAGTGGCCGGGACAGGGGGACCTCGGGCGAGCAGTACTTC.